This TCR beta chain originates from a study of PD-1 blockade in classical Hodgkin lymphoma (dated by TCRdb to 2020 to 2021). Turning to the overall study: The study used TCR beta sequencing and CyTOF to define a peripheral blood immune signature of response to PD-1 blockade in classical Hodgkin lymphoma. General study outcomes and caveats: Baseline TCR diversity was reported as lower in newly diagnosed patients than in healthy donors, and lower still in relapsed/refractory patients. The study was restricted to a single clinical trial cohort, and the causes of repertoire differences, possibly disease activity or prior therapy, were left undefined.

The time point label for this specimen denotes: newly diagnosed, previously untreated cHL patient sample. As a comparison group for the relapsed/refractory trial patients, PBMCs were sequenced from patients with newly diagnosed, previously untreated classical Hodgkin lymphoma. Peripheral blood was collected in 8 mL Vacutainer Cell Preparation Tubes, from which PBMCs were isolated by centrifugation and then cryopreserved. Concerning this clone: Its recognized antigen is unknown. Per-base qualities were not stored, and no clone one base away is much larger.

V and J are truncated by 6 bases and 4 bases respectively, leaving an intervening sequence of 15 bases. Measured from the cysteine to the phenylalanine, the CDR3 is 14 residues long. Solely the CDR3 DNA is kept, with 42 bases framed from the first base. CDR1 and CDR2 are read off the germline V gene (reference sequence) as SEHNR and FQNEAQ. The Qiagen DNeasy kit was used to extract genomic DNA both from unsorted PBMCs and from the negatively selected CD4+ and CD8+ fractions. TCR beta CDR3 regions were subjected to amplification by immunoSEQ multiplex PCR with primers that anneal to V and J segments. A synthetic immune receptor repertoire was used to minimize amplification bias, and any residual bias was removed computationally once sequencing was done. The paper's processing steps were these. Repertoire diversity was quantified as the Shannon entropy index using custom Python scripts. Unsorted, CD4+ and CD8+ repertoires were analyzed separately, except in combined analyses where CD4+ and CD8+ sequences were merged in silico. The clones in this table, taken by TCRdb from immuneACCESS, are in-frame only. Not every clone is retained; where verified, under half of the shortfall comes from an unresolved V gene, and the cause of the rest is unknown. V and J calls and clone size follow that table, whereas D and trimming were derived from the DNA. The sample data list about 33,000 clones, and roughly 94% of these were observed just once. The ten largest clonotypes hold 2% to 2.5% of the sample.

The chain couples TRBV7-9 to TRBJ1-1; the best D guess is TRBD1, with 6 bases matching. The specimen sequenced was peripheral blood mononuclear cells (PBMCs). The clonotype comes from a human donor with classical Hodgkin lymphoma. The nucleotides are TGTGCCAGCAGGTCCCAGGGGACGGCCACTGAAGCTTTCTTT. The resulting protein is CASRSQGTATEAFF.